What follows is one TCR beta chain and its context. The antigen remains unidentified. This CDR3 is missing its conserved last phenylalanine or tryptophan, likely due to a read error. The data were obtained in a study of cytomegalovirus exposure and HLA in healthy donors. Looking at the study overall: Early release data held 75 million to 100 million unique TCRs from HLA-typed donors.

Notes on the study in general: Cytomegalovirus-associated status was assigned to about 170 TCR beta chains.

The PCR made use of 60 Vbeta and 13 Jbeta primers. The protocol was immunoSEQ multiplex PCR, while the TCRdb copy is restricted to in-frame clones and leaves out a portion. This sample has 160,000 or so clones, with approximately 88% found just once. The sequenced sample was PBMCs. The clonotype was recovered from a woman between 25 and 40 years old in good health and CMV-seronegative.

DNA for the CDR3: TGTGCCAGCAGCTTGGTAAACGGCGGAAGAAACACCATATATGTT. Translation gives CASSLVNGGRNTIYV. The rearrangement links TRBV5-6 to TRBJ1-3, with D unresolved. V shed 0 bases and J shed 5 bases, with 12 bases lying between them. There are 15 residues in the CDR3. Per the germline V gene, CDR1 is SGHDT and CDR2 is YYEEEE.